One and the same sample provided the 16 T cell receptor beta chains below, sequenced in a study of blood T cell repertoires in COVID-19. TCRdb keeps only in-frame clones here, not all; method: immunoSEQ multiplex PCR. The sample shows about 140,000 clones, roughly 87% of them seen only once. The specimen was peripheral blood. These TCRs come from a man aged 70-80 years with acute or convalescent COVID-19.

The chain recombines TRBV15 with TRBJ1-4; 8 bases line up with TRBD1. V gave up 1 base and J gave up 10 bases; unmatched junction bases: 11. CDR1 is LNHNV, CDR2 YYDKDF, per germline (reference sequence). The CDR3 runs 16 residues. CDR3 DNA: TGTGCCACCAGCAGAGCGGAGGCAGGGGGCGATGGAAAACTGTTTTTT. Translating gives CATSRAEAGGDGKLFF.

The J gene is TRBJ2-7, the V gene TRBV11-2; 10 bases are shared with TRBD2. The CDR3 is 14 amino acids. Germline CDR1 is SGHAT and CDR2 is FQNNGV. Trimming took 6 bases from V and 1 from J; bases not matched to a gene: 3. CDR3 amino acids: CASRLAGLSYEQYF. CDR3 nucleotides: TGTGCCAGCAGACTAGCGGGGCTTTCCTACGAGCAGTACTTC.

The J gene is TRBJ2-7, the V gene TRBV6-5; a possible D gene is TRBD2 (6 bases). Trimming stripped 5 bases from V and 6 bases from J, with 17 bases between. The CDR3 is 14 amino acids. Germline assignment: CDR1 MNHEY and CDR2 SVGAGI. The CDR3: CASSSTGGSLEQYF. In DNA, the CDR3 is TGTGCCAGCAGTAGCACAGGAGGGTCTCTCGAGCAGTACTTC.

This chain's CDR3 is CASSLLQGGYTF. DNA for the CDR3: TGTGCCAGCAGTTTGCTCCAGGGTGGCTACACCTTC. V is TRBV28 and J is TRBJ1-2, with D possibly being TRBD1 (5 bases). Germline values: CDR1 MDHEN, CDR2 SYDVKM. V shed 3 bases and J shed 7 bases, with 9 bases lying between them. This CDR3 contains 12 residues.

The J gene is TRBJ2-1, the V gene TRBV30, with D possibly being TRBD1 (6 bases). Trimming took 1 base from V and 12 from J, leaving 10 bases between them. The CDR3 spans 11 residues. Looked up from germline, CDR1 is GTSNPN and CDR2 is SVGIG (reference sequence). The CDR3 sequence is CAWSEGVPQFF. Here the CDR3 DNA reads TGTGCCTGGAGTGAGGGGGTCCCGCAGTTCTTC.

The chain carries TRBV27 and TRBJ2-3; D not resolved. Germline lookup yields CDR1 MNHEY and CDR2 SMNVEV (reference sequence). V gave up 7 bases and J gave up 1 base, with 15 bases separating them. The CDR3 runs to 15 residues. CDR3 sequence (DNA): TGTGCCAGCAACAAAATCCGAATGGGCACAGATACGCAGTATTTT. It encodes CASNKIRMGTDTQYF.

V gene TRBV4-1 combines with J gene TRBJ1-6; D not certain. CDR1 and CDR2 (germline): MGHRA, YSYEKL. V was cut by 4 bases and J by 7 bases, with 14 bases left in between. CDR3 length equals 15 residues. The CDR3: CASSRGGGGNSPLHF. The CDR3 DNA reads TGCGCCAGCAGCCGAGGCGGTGGAGGGAATTCACCCCTCCACTTT.

V usage is TRBV30 and J usage is TRBJ1-2; possibly TRBD1 for D (5 bases). CDR3 length equals 14 residues. Germline assignment: CDR1 GTSNPN and CDR2 SVGIG (reference sequence). The V gene lost 5 bases and the J gene lost 3 bases, with 16 bases spanning the gap. The DNA for the CDR3 is TGTGCCTGGCGGACACTGACGGGCTACTATGGCTACACCTTC. This codes for CAWRTLTGYYGYTF.

V and J are TRBV2 and TRBJ2-6; the D gene is possibly TRBD2 (5 bases). The V gene lost 5 bases and the J gene lost 2 bases, with 13 bases spanning the gap. This CDR3 is 16 amino acids long. CDR1 SNHLY and CDR2 FYNNEI come from the germline V gene. CDR3 sequence: CASSKTGSPGANVLTF. The CDR3 DNA reads as TGTGCCAGCAGTAAAACGGGGTCCCCTGGGGCCAACGTCCTGACTTTC.

The chain joins TRBV19 to TRBJ1-2; 9 bases fit TRBD1. Germline V gene lookup returns CDR1 LNHDA and CDR2 SQIVND (reference sequence). Trimming at V came to 0 bases and at J to 8 bases, leaving 7 bases not matched to a gene. CDR3 length: 15 amino acids. Here the CDR3 reads CASSIDQGQGSGYTF. The DNA for the CDR3 is TGTGCCAGTAGTATAGATCAGGGACAGGGAAGCGGCTACACCTTC.

This chain connects TRBV5-6 to TRBJ2-5; 8 nucleotides align to TRBD2. The CDR3 covers 15 residues. Germline trimming cut 1 base from V and 3 bases from J; bases unmatched to any gene: 5. CDR1 and CDR2 (germline): SGHDT, YYEEEE. In nucleotides, the CDR3 is TGTGCCAGCAGCTTGCCCGGGACTAGAGAAGAGACCCAGTACTTC. The encoded protein is CASSLPGTREETQYF.

The J gene is TRBJ2-1, the V gene TRBV18, with TRBD2 matching over 10 bases. The CDR3 runs to 19 residues. The junction had 10 bases not matched to a gene; V was cut back by 2 bases and J by 0 bases. Germline V CDR1 and CDR2: KGHSH, LQKENI. CDR3 sequence (DNA): TGTGCCAGCTCACCAACCTCATACTCTAGCGGGAGCTCCTACAATGAGCAGTTCTTC. Its translation: CASSPTSYSSGSSYNEQFF.

The gene calls are TRBV18 and TRBJ2-2; TRBD1 agrees at 10 bases. Germline values: CDR1 KGHSH, CDR2 LQKENI. V trimming: 5 bases; J trimming: 0 bases; junction bases outside the gene matches: 0. The CDR3 has 15 amino acids. CDR3 nucleotide sequence: TGTGCCAGCTCAGGACAGGGGGCGAACACCGGGGAGCTGTTTTTT. Its protein product is CASSGQGANTGELFF.

V usage is TRBV12-3 or TRBV12-4 and J usage is TRBJ2-1; 10 bases map to TRBD2. V was clipped by 7 bases and J by 8 bases; unmatched bases: 5. The CDR3 spans 13 residues. CDR3 region: CASKREGFYEQFF. As DNA, the CDR3 is TGTGCCAGCAAGCGGGAGGGCTTCTATGAGCAGTTCTTC.

Here the CDR3 DNA reads TGTGCCACCAGTGATTTAGCGGGTCCTTACAATGAGCAGTTCTTC. Protein: CATSDLAGPYNEQFF. The chain has TRBV24-1 and TRBJ2-1; weak D call: TRBD2 (6 bases). The ends were cut back, 1 base at V and 4 bases at J, with 10 bases in the middle. Germline loops: CDR1 KGHDR, CDR2 SFDVKD. This CDR3 contains 15 residues.

The CDR3 DNA is TGTGCCAGCAGCTTTCCCCGGGTTCGGGACCAAGAGACCCAGTACTTC. Protein sequence: CASSFPRVRDQETQYF. The chain employs TRBV11-3 and TRBJ2-5; D unclear. Trimming stripped 3 bases from V and 0 bases from J, with 14 bases between. The CDR3 is 16 residues long. Germline values: CDR1 SGHNT, CDR2 YENEEA.